Below, 25 T cell receptor beta chains from the same sample are listed, as sequenced in a study of blood T cell repertoires in COVID-19. The data were produced by immunoSEQ multiplex PCR, yet TCRdb's version contains in-frame clones alone and is incomplete. The top ten hold approximately 10% of the sample, which has about 130,000 clones, around nine tenths seen once. What was sequenced was peripheral blood. The receptors derive from a woman in her seventies with COVID-19, enrolled during active disease.

This clone appeared a few times. V usage is TRBV3-1 (or the pseudogene TRBV3-2) and J usage is TRBJ1-4; 9 bases align to TRBD1. V shed 4 bases, J shed 7 bases, and the junction held 7 bases outside the gene matches. This CDR3 comprises 15 residues. Germline CDR1 is LGHDT and CDR2 is YNNKEL (reference sequence). This CDR3 is CASSLQTGGGEKLFF. CDR3 in DNA: TGTGCCAGCAGCCTGCAGACAGGGGGAGGTGAAAAACTGTTTTTT.

The rearrangement uses TRBV20-1 and TRBJ1-1, with a weak D call TRBD1 (5 bases). The V gene lost 5 bases and the J gene lost 4 bases, with 8 bases spanning the gap. Germline values: CDR1 DFQATT, CDR2 SNEGSKA (reference sequence). The CDR3 spans 11 residues. The CDR3 loop is CSAGRGTEAFF. DNA for the CDR3: TGCAGTGCTGGGAGGGGCACTGAAGCTTTCTTT.

J is TRBJ2-1 and V is TRBV5-1; a weak D match, TRBD1 (6 bases). The CDR3 sequence is 15 residues long. V shed 7 bases and J shed 6 bases, with 20 bases lying between them. The germline V gene encodes CDR1 SGHRS and CDR2 YFSETQ. The CDR3 reads CASAIGAGESNEQFF. CDR3 in DNA: TGCGCCAGCGCCATTGGGGCAGGGGAAAGCAATGAGCAGTTCTTC.

The chain carries TRBV27 and TRBJ1-6; D is perhaps TRBD1 (6 bases). Germline-derived CDR1 and CDR2 are MNHEY and SMNVEV (reference sequence). V was shortened by 0 bases and J by 7 bases, with 13 bases between the two germline ends. The CDR3 has 16 residues. The CDR3 loop reads CASSLSGTTGNSPLHF. In DNA, the CDR3 is TGTGCCAGCAGTTTATCGGGGACAACAGGGAATTCACCCCTCCACTTT.

This clone was counted only a few times. J is TRBJ1-2 and V is TRBV6-5; no firm D call. V lost 6 bases to trimming and J lost 3 bases, with 11 bases between them. Germline CDR1 reads MNHEY; CDR2 reads SVGAGI. This CDR3 region has 13 residues. This CDR3 reads CASSLDSHYGYTF. The DNA for the CDR3 is TGTGCCAGCAGCCTGGACTCGCACTATGGCTACACCTTC.

This clone was detected only once. DNA for the CDR3: TGTGCCAGCAGCCCCGAAACAGGGATCGCCTATGGCTACACCTTC. Translating it yields CASSPETGIAYGYTF. This sequence joins TRBV27 and TRBJ1-2, with D possibly matching TRBD1 (6 bases). V lost 6 bases, J lost 4 bases, and 18 bases lay in between. This CDR3 region has 15 residues. Germline CDR1 reads MNHEY; CDR2 reads SMNVEV (reference sequence).

The chain employs TRBV20-1 and TRBJ2-7; 7 bases are a match to TRBD1. The CDR3 has 11 amino acids. The germline V gene has CDR1 DFQATT and CDR2 SNEGSKA (reference sequence). With V trimmed by 1 base and J by 6 bases, 0 bases remained unmatched. Here the CDR3 reads CSARAGGEQYF. In DNA, the CDR3 is TGCAGTGCTAGAGCAGGGGGCGAGCAGTACTTC.

The rearrangement uses TRBV3-1 (or the pseudogene TRBV3-2) and TRBJ1-6; 7 bases match TRBD1. Trimming took 1 base from V and 10 from J; bases not matched to a gene: 4. CDR1 and CDR2 (germline): LGHDT, YNNKEL (reference sequence). This CDR3 is built from 14 residues. The CDR3 region is CASSQGQGRSPLHF. The CDR3 DNA sequence: TGTGCCAGCAGCCAAGGACAGGGTAGATCACCCCTCCACTTT.

This rearrangement joins TRBV7-9 to TRBJ1-1, with TRBD1 as a possible D gene (6 bases). CDR1 is SEHNR and CDR2 is FQNEAQ in the germline V gene (reference sequence). Trimming removed 6 bases at V and 3 bases at J, with 14 bases between. The CDR3 runs 14 residues. CDR3 nucleotides: TGTGCCAGCAGTCTCAGGGGACGACACACTGAAGCTTTCTTT. Translation gives CASSLRGRHTEAFF.

V and J are TRBV6-5 and TRBJ2-2; 9 bases agree with TRBD2. The CDR3 runs 15 residues. V lost 11 bases and J lost 4; bases outside the gene matches: 11. Germline CDR1 MNHEY, CDR2 SVGAGI. CDR3 DNA sequence: TGTGCCGGGACGTTTAGCGGGGGAACCACCGGGGAGCTGTTTTTT. This encodes CAGTFSGGTTGELFF.

The chain is built from TRBV27 and TRBJ2-7, with D perhaps TRBD2 (5 bases). The CDR3 length is 13 residues. Between the trimmed V and J ends, which lost 1 base and 10 bases, there was a span of 14 bases. Germline CDR1 MNHEY, CDR2 SMNVEV (reference sequence). CDR3 protein: CASSLLPDYSQYF. The CDR3 DNA sequence: TGTGCCAGCAGTTTATTGCCAGACTATTCACAGTACTTC.

This clone was seen just once. The genes are TRBV7-3 and TRBJ2-1, with TRBD2 matching 10 bases. Germline V gives CDR1 SGHTA, CDR2 FQGTGA. V dropped 2 bases and J dropped 10; count of bases not matched to a gene: 11. The CDR3 has 16 residues. The CDR3 nucleotides are TGTGCCAGCAGCTTACTCTCTAGCGGGGGCCGCGGGGAGCAGTTCTTC. Residues: CASSLLSSGGRGEQFF.

This sequence joins TRBV6-5 and TRBJ2-5; D may be TRBD2 (6 bases). Germline values: CDR1 MNHEY, CDR2 SVGAGI. This CDR3 is 13 amino acids long. V lost 3 bases, J lost 7 bases, and 12 bases lay in between. The CDR3, as DNA: TGTGCCAGCAGTTATGGGGACTTGAGGACCCAGTACTTC. Its protein is CASSYGDLRTQYF.

This rearrangement joins TRBV5-1 to TRBJ2-7; a weak D match, TRBD1 (7 bases). CDR3 size: 14 residues. CDR1 is SGHRS and CDR2 is YFSETQ in the germline V gene. Trimming cost V 4 bases and J 4 bases, with 15 bases left between them. The CDR3 spells CASSDPGGRYEQYF. CDR3 in DNA: TGCGCCAGCAGCGATCCAGGGGGGAGGTACGAGCAGTACTTC.

The genes are TRBV6-6 and TRBJ2-5; 7 bases are shared with TRBD2. The germline gives CDR1 MNHNY, CDR2 SVGAGI (reference sequence). V was pared by 11 bases and J by 0 bases, with 9 bases of the junction left unmatched. The CDR3 sequence is 14 residues long. CDR3 residues: CAARDGGNQETQYF. The CDR3 nucleotides read TGTGCCGCCCGTGACGGGGGGAACCAAGAGACCCAGTACTTC.

J is TRBJ1-1 and V is TRBV30; no definite D call. The germline V gene has CDR1 GTSNPN and CDR2 SVGIG (reference sequence). There are 13 residues in the CDR3. V shed 4 bases and J shed 6 bases, with 15 bases lying between them. The CDR3 nucleotides are TGTGCCTGGATTACCCCAGGTTGGGCTGAAGCTTTCTTT. Translated: CAWITPGWAEAFF. Drawing the rest from reference TRBV30 and TRBJ1-1, the complete variable domain is SQTIHQWPATLVQPVGSPLSLECTVEGTSNPNLYWYRQAAGRGLQLLFYSVGIGQISSEVPQNLSASRPQDRQFILSSKKLLLSDSGFYLCAWITPGWAEAFFGQGTRLTVV.

The V call is TRBV13, the J call TRBJ2-2, with 8 bases matching TRBD2. The CDR3 has 16 residues. J was trimmed by 4 bases and V by 1 base; bases with no gene match: 5. CDR1 and CDR2 (germline): PRHDT, FYEKMQ (reference sequence). As DNA, the CDR3 is TGTGCCAGCAGCTTAGAGAGTAGCGGGGTCACCGGGGAGCTGTTTTTT. Encoded protein: CASSLESSGVTGELFF.

This clone was observed a few times. The chain couples TRBV7-2 to TRBJ1-6; a weak D match, TRBD1 (5 bases). Trimming removed 5 bases from V and 13 bases from J, with 15 bases in between. Per the germline V gene, CDR1 is SGHTA and CDR2 is FQGNSA. The CDR3 is 13 residues long. DNA of the CDR3: TGTGCCAGCAGCCCTAGGACAAATTATCCCCTCCACTTT. It yields the protein CASSPRTNYPLHF.

V is TRBV10-3 and J is TRBJ1-3; D ambiguous. This CDR3 has 15 amino acids. Trimming shortened V by 8 bases and J by 0 bases, and 14 bases separated the two germline ends. CDR1 is ENHRY and CDR2 is SYGVKD in the germline V gene. CDR3 bases: TGTGCCATCGGCTTCTCTCAAAGCTCTGGAAACACCATATATTTT. Protein sequence: CAIGFSQSSGNTIYF.

The V gene is TRBV5-4, the J gene TRBJ2-7, with D tentatively TRBD2 (5 bases). The CDR3 is made up of 13 amino acids. The germline V and J ends were trimmed by 5 bases and 3 bases, with 12 bases remaining between them. Germline CDR1 SGHNT, CDR2 YYREEE (reference sequence). The CDR3 here is CASRDSPDYEQYF. CDR3 sequence (DNA): TGTGCCAGCAGGGACTCCCCCGACTACGAGCAGTACTTC.

The chain combines TRBV5-1 with TRBJ2-5; D is perhaps TRBD2 (6 bases). The CDR3 is 13 residues long. Per germline, CDR1 SGHRS and CDR2 YFSETQ. V lost 8 bases to trimming and J lost 2 bases, with 13 bases between them. The chain's CDR3 is CASGERAQETQYF. The CDR3 DNA sequence: TGCGCCAGTGGGGAGCGGGCACAAGAGACCCAGTACTTC.

This clone was counted between two and nine times. The genes are TRBV7-2 and TRBJ1-1, with TRBD1 matching 8 bases. The trim removed 2 bases at V and 7 bases at J, leaving 6 bases unmatched. The germline gives CDR1 SGHTA, CDR2 FQGNSA. The CDR3 has 14 amino acids. The CDR3 nucleotides read TGTGCCAGCAGCTTACAGGGGGCTTACTTTGAAGCTTTCTTT. This encodes CASSLQGAYFEAFF.

The chain couples TRBV12-5 to TRBJ1-1, with TRBD1 as a possible D gene (5 bases). Germline V lookup: CDR1 LGHNT, CDR2 FRNRAP. V lost 0 bases, J lost 4 bases, and 12 bases lay in between. The CDR3 is 15 residues long. CDR3 residues: CASGLVAGISTEAFF. The CDR3, as DNA: TGTGCTAGTGGTTTGGTCGCAGGGATTAGCACTGAAGCTTTCTTT.

This clone occurred a few times. The chain is built from TRBV5-1 and TRBJ2-2; tentatively, D is TRBD2 (6 bases). The CDR3 runs to 15 residues. V dropped 7 bases and J dropped 6 bases, with 19 bases sitting between them. Germline-derived CDR1 and CDR2 are SGHRS and YFSETQ. CDR3 amino acids: CASAQFGGRSGELFF. The CDR3 nucleotides read TGCGCCAGCGCCCAGTTCGGGGGACGTTCCGGGGAGCTGTTTTTT.

This chain joins TRBV15 and TRBJ2-3, with D maybe TRBD2 (6 bases). Trimming stripped 4 bases from V and 4 bases from J, with 18 bases between. The CDR3 consists of 16 residues. Looked up from germline, CDR1 is LNHNV and CDR2 is YYDKDF (reference sequence). CDR3 protein: CATSTSTSFTSDTQYF. The CDR3 bases are TGTGCCACCAGCACGTCTACTAGCTTTACGTCAGATACGCAGTATTTT. Full variable domain (rest looked up from reference TRBV15 and TRBJ2-3): DAMVIQNPRYQVTQFGKPVTLSCSQTLNHNVMYWYQQKSSQAPKLLFHYYDKDFNNEADTPDNFQSRRPNTSFCFLDIRSPGLGDTAMYLCATSTSTSFTSDTQYFGPGTRLTVL.